This TCR beta chain was sequenced during a study of blood T cell repertoires in COVID-19. Study summary: T cells, B-cell-depleted T cells, or PBMCs provided the cDNA or gDNA that served as material.

Libraries were prepared by immunoSEQ multiplex PCR; TCRdb keeps only in-frame clonotypes and omits some of them. This sample carries about 260,000 clones, about 88% of them seen once, and the ten largest clones take less than 3%. The CDR3 extends over 14 amino acids. CDR1 is LGHNA and CDR2 is YSLEER in the germline V gene. The V gene lost 0 bases and the J gene lost 5 bases, with 7 bases spanning the gap. The gene calls are TRBV4-3 and TRBJ1-4; D gene unclear. Specimen: PBMCs or T cells enriched from blood (not recorded which). This receptor was obtained from a woman aged 45-60 years who had recovered from COVID-19. The CDR3 reads CASSQDLPNEKLFF. CDR3 coding DNA: TGCGCCAGCAGCCAAGATCTACCAAATGAAAAACTGTTTTTT.